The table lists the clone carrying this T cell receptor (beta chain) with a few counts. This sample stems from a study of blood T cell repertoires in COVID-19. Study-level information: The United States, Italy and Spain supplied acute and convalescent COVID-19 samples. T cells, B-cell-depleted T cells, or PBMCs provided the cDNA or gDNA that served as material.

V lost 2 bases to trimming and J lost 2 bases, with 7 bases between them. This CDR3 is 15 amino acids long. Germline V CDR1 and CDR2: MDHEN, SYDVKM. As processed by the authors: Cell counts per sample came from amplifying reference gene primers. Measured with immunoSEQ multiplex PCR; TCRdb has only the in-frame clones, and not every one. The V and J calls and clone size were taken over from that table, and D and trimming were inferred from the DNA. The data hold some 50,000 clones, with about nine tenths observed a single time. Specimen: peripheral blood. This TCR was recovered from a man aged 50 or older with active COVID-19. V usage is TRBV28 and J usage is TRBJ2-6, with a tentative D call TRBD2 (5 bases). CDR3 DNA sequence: TGTGCCAGCAGTTTAGGGAGCGCTGGGGCCAACGTCCTGACTTTC. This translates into CASSLGSAGANVLTF.